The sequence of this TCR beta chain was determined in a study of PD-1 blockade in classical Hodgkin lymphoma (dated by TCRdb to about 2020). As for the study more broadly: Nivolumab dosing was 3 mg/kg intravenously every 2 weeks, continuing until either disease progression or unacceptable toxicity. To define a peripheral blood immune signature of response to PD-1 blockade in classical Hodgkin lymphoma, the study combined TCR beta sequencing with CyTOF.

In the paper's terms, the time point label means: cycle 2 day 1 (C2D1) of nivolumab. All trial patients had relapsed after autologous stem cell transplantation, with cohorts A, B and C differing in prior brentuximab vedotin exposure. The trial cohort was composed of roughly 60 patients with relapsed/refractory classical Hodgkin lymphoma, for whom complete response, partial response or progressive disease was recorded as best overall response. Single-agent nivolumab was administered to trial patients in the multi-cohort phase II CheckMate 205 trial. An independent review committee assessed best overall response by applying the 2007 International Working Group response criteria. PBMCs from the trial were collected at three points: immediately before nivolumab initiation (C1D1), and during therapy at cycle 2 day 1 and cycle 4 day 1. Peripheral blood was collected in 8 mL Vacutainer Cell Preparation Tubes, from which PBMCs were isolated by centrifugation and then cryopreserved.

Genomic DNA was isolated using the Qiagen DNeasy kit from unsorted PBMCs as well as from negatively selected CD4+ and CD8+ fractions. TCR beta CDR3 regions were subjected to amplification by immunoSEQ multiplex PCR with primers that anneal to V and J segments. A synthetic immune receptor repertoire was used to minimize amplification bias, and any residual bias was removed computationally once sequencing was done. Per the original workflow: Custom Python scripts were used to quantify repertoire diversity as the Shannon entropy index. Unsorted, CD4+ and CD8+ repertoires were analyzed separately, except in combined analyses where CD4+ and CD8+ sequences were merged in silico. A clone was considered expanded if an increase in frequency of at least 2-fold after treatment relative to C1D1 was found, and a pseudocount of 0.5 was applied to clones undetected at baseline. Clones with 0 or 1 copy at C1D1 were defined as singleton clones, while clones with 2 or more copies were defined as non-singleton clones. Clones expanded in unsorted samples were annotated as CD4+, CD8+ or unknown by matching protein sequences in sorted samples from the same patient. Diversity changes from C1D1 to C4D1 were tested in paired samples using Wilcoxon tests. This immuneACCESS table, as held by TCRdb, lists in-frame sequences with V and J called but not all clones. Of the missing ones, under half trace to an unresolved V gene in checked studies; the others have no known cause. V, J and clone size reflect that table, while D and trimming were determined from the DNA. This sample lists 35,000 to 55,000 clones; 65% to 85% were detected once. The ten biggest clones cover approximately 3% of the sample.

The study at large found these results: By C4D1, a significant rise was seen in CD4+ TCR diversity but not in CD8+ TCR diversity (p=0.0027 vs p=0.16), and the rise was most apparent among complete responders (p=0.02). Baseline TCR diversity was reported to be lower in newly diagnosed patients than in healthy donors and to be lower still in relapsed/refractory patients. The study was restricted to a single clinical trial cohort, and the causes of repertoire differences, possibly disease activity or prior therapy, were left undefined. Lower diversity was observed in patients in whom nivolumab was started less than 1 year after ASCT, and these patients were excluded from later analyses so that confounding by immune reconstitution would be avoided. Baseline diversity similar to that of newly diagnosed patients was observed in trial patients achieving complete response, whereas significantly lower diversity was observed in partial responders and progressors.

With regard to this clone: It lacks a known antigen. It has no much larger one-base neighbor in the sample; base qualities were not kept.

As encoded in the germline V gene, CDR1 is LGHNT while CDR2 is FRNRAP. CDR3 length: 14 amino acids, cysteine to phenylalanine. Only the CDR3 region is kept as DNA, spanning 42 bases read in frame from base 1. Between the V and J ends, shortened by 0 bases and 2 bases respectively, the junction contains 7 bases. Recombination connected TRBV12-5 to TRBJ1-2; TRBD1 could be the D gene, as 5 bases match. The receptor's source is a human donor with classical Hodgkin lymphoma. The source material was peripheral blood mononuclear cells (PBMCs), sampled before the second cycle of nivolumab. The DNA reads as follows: TGTGCTAGTGGTTTGGTACGGGACAACTATGGCTACACCTTC. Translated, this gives CASGLVRDNYGYTF.